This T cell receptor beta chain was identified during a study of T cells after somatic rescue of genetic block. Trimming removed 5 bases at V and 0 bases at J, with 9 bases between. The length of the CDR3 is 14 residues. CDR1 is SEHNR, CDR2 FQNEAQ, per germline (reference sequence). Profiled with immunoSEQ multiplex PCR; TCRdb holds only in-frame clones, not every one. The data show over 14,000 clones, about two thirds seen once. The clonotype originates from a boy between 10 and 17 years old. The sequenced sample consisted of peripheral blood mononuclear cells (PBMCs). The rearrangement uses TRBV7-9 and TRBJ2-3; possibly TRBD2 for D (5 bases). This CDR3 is CASSPWTSTDTQYF. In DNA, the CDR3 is TGTGCCAGCAGCCCCTGGACTAGCACAGATACGCAGTATTTT.